Listed here are 18 T cell receptor beta chains from one sample, sequenced in a study of OX40 agonist ivuxolimab in advanced cancers. Clones were sequenced by immunoSEQ multiplex PCR, and TCRdb holds only the in-frame ones, with some missing. This sample yields 72,000 or so clones, of which 87% are seen a single time; approximately 1.3% belongs to the top ten. Sample: CD4+ or CD8+ T cells sorted from blood, taken in a trial of the OX40 agonist ivuxolimab. The receptors derive from an adult with an advanced solid tumor such as melanoma, head and neck, liver or kidney cancer.

This chain joins TRBV4-1 and TRBJ1-4; D call uncertain. Germline V gives CDR1 MGHRA, CDR2 YSYEKL. This CDR3 region has 14 residues. V was shortened by 6 bases and J by 6 bases, with 14 bases between the two germline ends. DNA of the CDR3: TGCGCCAGCAGTACCGGCCCCAGGCATGAAAAACTGTTTTTT. It translates to CASSTGPRHEKLFF.

This clone was seen a few times. The chain joins TRBV6-6 to TRBJ2-7, with 9 bases aligning to TRBD1. The CDR3 is 13 amino acids. The junction had 5 bases not matched to a gene; V was cut back by 8 bases and J by 3 bases. Germline V gene data show CDR1 as MNHNY and CDR2 as SVGAGI (reference sequence). The CDR3 region is CASGGQGFYEQYF. The CDR3 region has the DNA TGTGCCAGCGGGGGACAGGGATTCTACGAGCAGTACTTC.

The chain uses TRBV15 and TRBJ2-3; no clear D. The germline CDR1 and CDR2 sequences are LNHNV and YYDKDF (reference sequence). CDR3 length equals 15 residues. Trimming shortened V by 0 bases and J by 3 bases, and 10 bases separated the two germline ends. The CDR3 region is CATSRDKMETDTQYF. The CDR3 coding sequence is TGTGCCACCAGCAGAGATAAAATGGAGACAGATACGCAGTATTTT.

V is TRBV5-1 and J is TRBJ1-1; TRBD1 is a possible D gene (5 bases). There are 15 residues in the CDR3. Trimming left V 0 bases short and J 5 bases short, with 14 bases between. Germline loops: CDR1 SGHRS, CDR2 YFSETQ. The chain's CDR3 is CASSLVGGIHTEAFF. The CDR3 DNA is TGCGCCAGCAGCTTGGTTGGGGGGATACATACTGAAGCTTTCTTT.

With respect to this clone: The sample contains more than one DNA sequence encoding this CDR3. The chain links TRBV6-1 to TRBJ1-1; tentatively, D is TRBD1 (6 bases). V was trimmed by 10 bases and J by 4 bases, leaving 10 bases between them. The germline V gene encodes CDR1 MNHNS and CDR2 SASEGT. The CDR3 is 11 residues long. CDR3 sequence: CATQGTTEAFF. The DNA of the CDR3 is TGTGCCACCCAGGGGACCACTGAAGCTTTCTTT.

This chain connects TRBV28 to TRBJ1-4, with D maybe TRBD1 (6 bases). The CDR3 consists of 14 residues. V dropped 6 bases and J dropped 7 bases, with 15 bases sitting between them. CDR1 and CDR2 (germline): MDHEN, SYDVKM. The CDR3 region is CASRSQGRGEKLFF. In nucleotides, the CDR3 is TGTGCCAGCAGGTCCCAGGGGAGGGGTGAAAAACTGTTTTTT.

The V and J genes are TRBV19 and TRBJ2-2; D gene ambiguous. CDR3 length: 14 amino acids. V was clipped by 3 bases and J by 4 bases, with 9 bases between them. Germline lookup yields CDR1 LNHDA and CDR2 SQIVND (reference sequence). The CDR3 nucleotides read TGTGCCAGTAGTATTGGGCTACCCACCGGGGAGCTGTTTTTT. Translated, it gives CASSIGLPTGELFF. Looking up the rest from reference TRBV19 and TRBJ2-2 gives the full variable domain: DGGITQSPKYLFRKEGQNVTLSCEQNLNHDAMYWYRQDPGQGLRLIYYSQIVNDFQKGDIAEGYSVSREKKESFPLTVTSAQKNPTAFYLCASSIGLPTGELFFGEGSRLTVL.

This sequence joins TRBV5-1 and TRBJ2-3; 7 bases fit TRBD2. Germline V gene lookup returns CDR1 SGHRS and CDR2 YFSETQ. J gave up 0 bases and V 5 bases, and 3 bases lay outside the gene matches. The CDR3 totals 14 residues. The CDR3 region is CASRISGSTDTQYF. In nucleotides, the CDR3 is TGCGCCAGCAGGATTAGCGGGAGCACAGATACGCAGTATTTT.

This chain links TRBV5-1 with TRBJ1-1; D is unclear. CDR1 is SGHRS, CDR2 YFSETQ, per germline. Between the trimmed V and J ends, which lost 3 bases and 0 bases, there was a span of 15 bases. The CDR3 spans 16 residues. The CDR3 bases are TGCGCCAGCAGCTGGAGTCAAGGGCAATTGAACACTGAAGCTTTCTTT. Translation gives CASSWSQGQLNTEAFF. Full variable domain (missing parts from reference TRBV5-1 and TRBJ1-1): KAGVTQTPRYLIKTRGQQVTLSCSPISGHRSVSWYQQTPGQGLQFLFEYFSETQRNKGNFPGRFSGRQFSNSRSEMNVSTLELGDSALYLCASSWSQGQLNTEAFFGQGTRLTVV.

The chain links TRBV25-1 to TRBJ1-1; D possibly corresponds to TRBD1 (5 bases). Germline-derived CDR1 and CDR2 are MGHDK and SYGVNS. V dropped 2 bases and J dropped 5 bases, with 9 bases sitting between them. This CDR3 region has 13 residues. This CDR3 reads CASSEQGGTEAFF. The CDR3 DNA reads TGTGCCAGCAGTGAACAGGGAGGGACTGAAGCTTTCTTT.

The chain is built from TRBV19 and TRBJ1-1, with a tentative D call TRBD1 (6 bases). This CDR3 region has 15 residues. The V end was cut by 5 bases, the J end by 0 bases, with 13 bases between. From germline, CDR1 is LNHDA and CDR2 SQIVND (reference sequence). In DNA, the CDR3 is TGTGCCAGTAGTGAGTACAGGGCGGTGAACACTGAAGCTTTCTTT. It translates to CASSEYRAVNTEAFF.

This chain joins TRBV7-9 and TRBJ2-6, with D possibly being TRBD2 (6 bases). Germline CDR1 is SEHNR and CDR2 is FQNEAQ (reference sequence). Trimming cost V 2 bases and J 2 bases, with 13 bases left between them. This CDR3 is built from 17 residues. In DNA form, the CDR3 reads TGTGCCAGCAGCTTATGGTCGTCGGGAGCTGGGGCCAACGTCCTGACTTTC. Amino acids: CASSLWSSGAGANVLTF.

V and J are TRBV2 and TRBJ1-1, with a tentative D call TRBD1 (6 bases). The CDR3 consists of 15 residues. CDR1 and CDR2 (germline): SNHLY, FYNNEI. The V gene lost 2 bases and the J gene lost 5 bases, with 15 bases spanning the gap. The CDR3 DNA reads as TGTGCCAGCAGTGAATTCCTCAGGGGTAAGACTGAAGCTTTCTTT. Its protein product is CASSEFLRGKTEAFF.

This clone was counted once. The CDR3 loop is CASSQVALAGRADTQYF. CDR3 sequence (DNA): TGCGCCAGCAGCCAAGTAGCACTAGCGGGACGGGCAGATACGCAGTATTTT. V gene TRBV4-1 combines with J gene TRBJ2-3; TRBD2 matches 10 bases. The CDR3 has 17 residues. Germline V gene sequence: CDR1 MGHRA, CDR2 YSYEKL. V shed 1 base, J shed 4 bases, and the junction held 8 bases outside the gene matches.

V is TRBV19 and J is TRBJ2-2, with D perhaps assigned TRBD1 or TRBD2 (5 bases each). From germline, CDR1 is LNHDA and CDR2 SQIVND (reference sequence). This CDR3 spans 16 amino acids. Between the trimmed V and J ends, which lost 1 base and 5 bases, there was a span of 14 bases. The CDR3 nucleotides are TGTGCCAGTAGTATAGGCGTAGGGGAGACAACCGGGGAGCTGTTTTTT. Translation: CASSIGVGETTGELFF.

The genes are TRBV15 and TRBJ2-7; 13 positions match TRBD2. V lost 2 bases to trimming and J lost 3 bases; unmatched junction nucleotides: 1. The CDR3 consists of 15 residues. Looked up from germline, CDR1 is LNHNV and CDR2 is YYDKDF (reference sequence). The CDR3 DNA reads TGTGCCACCAGCAGAACTAGCGGGGGGGGCTACGAGCAGTACTTC. It yields the protein CATSRTSGGGYEQYF.

The chain employs TRBV19 and TRBJ2-5, with 11 bases lining up with TRBD1. The end of the DNA aligns better with TRBJ2-7, so the J call may be wrong. Germline-derived CDR1 and CDR2 are LNHDA and SQIVND (reference sequence). This CDR3 has 12 residues. The CDR3 DNA reads as TGTGCCAGTAGAGGACAGGGGGCCGAGCAGTACTTC. It translates to CASRGQGAEQYF.

The chain has TRBV5-1 and TRBJ1-2; tentatively, D is TRBD1 (5 bases). V gave up 1 base and J gave up 7 bases, with 17 bases separating them. From germline, CDR1 is SGHRS and CDR2 YFSETQ. The CDR3 is 15 residues long. The chain's CDR3 is CASSLKPGGDLGYTF. DNA of the CDR3: TGCGCCAGCAGCTTGAAACCCGGGGGTGACCTTGGCTACACCTTC.